Included here is one T cell receptor beta chain sequence, with context. What it recognizes is unknown. The CDR3 loop spans 16 amino acids. Germline V gene data show CDR1 as SGHRS and CDR2 as YFSETQ. V lost 0 bases to trimming and J lost 11 bases; unmatched junction nucleotides: 12. This sample stems from a study of T-cell memory formation after mild COVID-19. Findings of the study overall: Largely, contracting CD4+ clones fell within CM and EM, and contracting CD8+ clones within EMRA. Unconfirmed was the SARS-CoV-2 specificity of second-wave clones that peaked on day 37. Some clones that responded were present in memory (sampled pre-infection), which suggests cross-reactive memory joined.

In TCRdb, the 5' RACE reads were re-called with MiXCR into one record per CDR3 protein. This sample has roughly 300,000 distinct CDR3 sequences, with approximately 14% found just once. The sequenced material came from PBMCs or a T cell subset sorted from them (not recorded which). The genes are TRBV5-1 and TRBJ2-3, with 10 nucleotides matching TRBD2. This clonotype was sampled from a man between 18 and 29 years old who had mild COVID-19 (a few samples of this study predate the infection). Cell type and time point are not known. CDR3 coding DNA: TGCGCCAGCAGCTTGGCGGCTAGCGGGGGTAATTTCGGGCAGTATTTT. Amino acids: CASSLAASGGNFGQYF.